These 28 T cell receptor beta chains were sequenced from one sample in a study of blood T cells in healthy people across ages. Through a sample-barcoded 5' primer and a J-beta primer mix, a second PCR was run for roughly 6 to 12 cycles. In TCRdb, the 5' RACE reads were re-called with MiXCR into one record per CDR3 protein. This table has 700,000 or so distinct CDR3 sequences, 22% appearing once. Source material: blood. The receptor set was obtained from a man aged 65-85 years in good health.

The gene calls are TRBV3-1 and TRBJ2-7; a possible D gene is TRBD2 (6 bases). The CDR3 runs to 15 residues. The ends were cut back, 0 bases at V and 4 bases at J, with 13 bases in the middle. Germline V gene lookup returns CDR1 LGHDT and CDR2 YNNKEL (reference sequence). The CDR3 here is CASSQEGSGVYEQYF. As DNA, the CDR3 is TGTGCCAGCAGCCAAGAAGGGTCGGGGGTGTACGAGCAGTACTTC.

The chain links TRBV20-1 to TRBJ2-3, with D tentatively TRBD2 (5 bases). The germline V gene has CDR1 DFQATT and CDR2 SNEGSKA (reference sequence). CDR3 size: 14 residues. This chain's CDR3 is CSANGVGSTDTQYF. The CDR3 DNA reads as TGCAGCGCCAACGGGGTCGGGAGCACAGATACGCAGTATTTT.

Note on this clonotype: The CDR3 does not end in the conserved phenylalanine or tryptophan, so this is likely a read error. This chain connects TRBV5-1 to TRBJ2-5; TRBD1 might be the D (6 bases). The V and J ends lost 5 bases and 3 bases respectively, with 11 bases between them. From germline, CDR1 is SGHRS and CDR2 YFSETQ. The CDR3 extends over 13 amino acids. The CDR3 spells CASSLQGEETQYY. The CDR3 DNA reads TGCGCCAGCAGTTTACAGGGAGAAGAGACCCAGTACTAC.

In its sample, this clonotype was seen a few times. CDR3 sequence (DNA): TGTGCCAGCAGCTTAGTGGGCGGGGGCACCCAAGAGACCCAGTACTTC. Protein sequence: CASSLVGGGTQETQYF. The chain has TRBV11-3 and TRBJ2-5; D perhaps matches TRBD2 (7 bases). V dropped 1 base and J dropped 1 base, with 13 bases sitting between them. The CDR3 has 16 residues. Germline values: CDR1 SGHNT, CDR2 YENEEA.

There are a few counts of this clonotype. The chain has TRBV3-1 and TRBJ2-3; no reliable D call. The germline gives CDR1 LGHDT, CDR2 YNNKEL (reference sequence). This CDR3 spans 16 amino acids. With 0 bases removed from V and 3 bases from J, the gap between germline ends came to 13 bases. CDR3 nucleotides: TGTGCCAGCAGCCAAGATCTCCAGGCGTATACAGATACGCAGTATTTT. Translating it yields CASSQDLQAYTDTQYF.

The table lists this clonotype with a few counts. The CDR3 sequence: CASSLAPFGLGSETQYF. The CDR3 DNA reads as TGTGCCAGCAGCTTGGCCCCGTTCGGACTGGGATCCGAGACCCAGTACTTC. The chain combines TRBV5-5 with TRBJ2-5; tentatively, D is TRBD2 (5 bases). Germline-derived CDR1 and CDR2 are SGHKS and YYEKEE (reference sequence). The CDR3 spans 17 residues. V gave up 0 bases and J gave up 5 bases, with 20 bases separating them. Full variable domain (outside the CDR3, taken from reference TRBV5-5 and TRBJ2-5): DAGVTQSPTHLIKTRGQQVTLRCSPISGHKSVSWYQQVLGQGPQFIFQYYEKEERGRGNFPDRFSARQFPNYSSELNVNALLLGDSALYLCASSLAPFGLGSETQYFGPGTRLLVL.

This clonotype was counted a few times. V usage is TRBV30 and J usage is TRBJ2-2, with 7 bases identical to TRBD2. V lost 0 bases to trimming and J lost 4 bases; unmatched junction nucleotides: 5. The CDR3 covers 15 residues. Germline CDR1 is GTSNPN and CDR2 is SVGIG (reference sequence). In DNA form, the CDR3 reads TGTGCCTGGAGTGTTTCTAGCGGAATCACCGGGGAGCTGTTTTTT. Its translation: CAWSVSSGITGELFF.

V usage is TRBV3-1 and J usage is TRBJ2-7, with D perhaps matching TRBD2 (5 bases). Germline CDR1 and CDR2: LGHDT and YNNKEL (reference sequence). The CDR3 totals 13 residues. V was cut by 2 bases and J by 2 bases, with 7 bases left in between. The CDR3: CASSQSGTYEQYF. CDR3 DNA sequence: TGTGCCAGCAGCCAATCCGGGACCTACGAGCAGTACTTC.

This clonotype was found a few times. The CDR3 coding sequence is TGCAGTGCTAGAGGGAGGGGGTACACTGAAGCTTTCTTT. Residues: CSARGRGYTEAFF. This chain connects TRBV20-1 to TRBJ1-1; possible D gene TRBD1, 6 bases. Germline V CDR1 and CDR2: DFQATT, SNEGSKA (reference sequence). V was cut by 1 base and J by 3 bases, with 9 bases left in between. The CDR3 has 13 residues.

This clonotype was counted between two and nine times. V usage is TRBV5-6 and J usage is TRBJ1-1, with D possibly matching TRBD1 (6 bases). Germline loops: CDR1 SGHDT, CDR2 YYEEEE. V lost 7 bases and J 8 bases, leaving 15 bases between the germline ends. This CDR3 is 12 amino acids long. The CDR3, as DNA: TGTGCCAGCCTCGGAGGGGGTACCGAAGCTTTCTTT. Amino acid sequence: CASLGGGTEAFF.

The rearrangement links TRBV10-3 to TRBJ2-7, with D perhaps matching TRBD1 (5 bases). Trimming stripped 0 bases from V and 6 bases from J, with 9 bases between. Germline CDR1 is ENHRY and CDR2 is SYGVKD. The CDR3 length is 13 residues. The CDR3 nucleotides read TGTGCCATCAGTGAGTCGCCAGGGCGCGAGCAGTACGTC. Translating gives CAISESPGREQYV.

This clonotype was detected a few times. The chain carries TRBV6-1 and TRBJ2-7; 8 positions match TRBD2. The CDR3 has 14 residues. In germline, CDR1 is MNHNS, CDR2 SASEGT. V shed 6 bases, J shed 0 bases, and the junction held 4 bases outside the gene matches. This chain's CDR3 is CASSATSGSYEQYV. CDR3 coding DNA: TGTGCCAGCAGCGCAACTAGCGGCTCCTACGAGCAGTACGTC.

The V and J genes are TRBV14 and TRBJ1-1; the D is unclear. Trimming took off 0 bases at V and 6 bases at J, with 8 bases between the two ends. In germline, CDR1 is SGHDN, CDR2 FVKESK. CDR3 size: 13 residues. CDR3 sequence: CASSQEYRSEAFF. The CDR3 nucleotides read TGTGCCAGCAGCCAAGAATACAGATCTGAAGCTTTCTTT.

The J gene is TRBJ2-5, the V gene TRBV10-2; TRBD2 is a possible D gene (6 bases). The length of the CDR3 is 15 residues. The V end was cut by 0 bases, the J end by 5 bases, with 13 bases between. Germline loops: CDR1 WSHSY, CDR2 SAAADI. CDR3 sequence reads: CASSESRRGRETQYF. CDR3 bases: TGCGCCAGCAGTGAGTCGAGGCGGGGTCGGGAGACCCAGTACTTC.

On this clonotype itself: Compared with germline, one end of the junction differs, possibly owing to a read error. The CDR3: CAGSVDPSGAKGTDTQYF. Here the CDR3 DNA reads TGTGCCGGCAGCGTAGATCCTAGCGGGGCTAAAGGGACAGATACGCAGTATTTT. This chain uses TRBV9 with TRBJ2-3; 9 bases match TRBD2. From germline, CDR1 is SGDLS and CDR2 YYNGEE. This CDR3 comprises 18 residues. Together with reference TRBV9 and TRBJ2-3, the CDR3 gives the full variable domain: DSGVTQTPKHLITATGQRVTLRCSPRSGDLSVYWYQQSLDQGLQFLIQYYNGEERAKGNILERFSAQQFPDLHSELNLSSLELGDSALYFCAGSVDPSGAKGTDTQYFGPGTRLTVL.

Notes on this clonotype: Relative to the germline gene, one junction end is altered; a read error may explain this. This chain joins TRBV7-8 and TRBJ2-5; D call uncertain. CDR1 is SGHVS and CDR2 is FQNEAQ in the germline V gene. The CDR3 is 11 residues long. DNA of the CDR3: TGTGCCAGCGGAGCGACGGAGACCCGGTACTTC. The encoded protein is CASGATETRYF.

Here the CDR3 DNA reads TGCGCCAGCAGCCAAGGGGTGGGGAACACTGAAGCTTTCTTT. Translating it yields CASSQGVGNTEAFF. This sequence joins TRBV4-3 and TRBJ1-1; no firm D call. With 1 base removed from V and 1 base from J, the gap between germline ends came to 7 bases. The CDR3 has 14 residues. Germline V gene data show CDR1 as LGHNA and CDR2 as YSLEER.

The count of this clonotype is one. The gene calls are TRBV24-1 and TRBJ1-5; TRBD1 might be the D (6 bases). Trimming cost V 5 bases and J 0 bases, with 13 bases left between them. The germline V gene encodes CDR1 KGHDR and CDR2 SFDVKD. CDR3 length: 16 amino acids. Here the CDR3 DNA reads TGTGCCACCAGTGTCGGCAGGGGCGATAGCAATCAGCCCCAGCATTTT. Encoded protein: CATSVGRGDSNQPQHF.

V gene TRBV20-1 combines with J gene TRBJ2-1; tentative D call: TRBD2 (6 bases). Germline V gene sequence: CDR1 DFQATT, CDR2 SNEGSKA (reference sequence). V lost 6 bases, J lost 4 bases, and 10 bases lay in between. The CDR3 has 12 amino acids. The CDR3 coding sequence is TGCAGTGCCGGGAGTGGTTACAATGAGCAGTTCTTC. Its translation: CSAGSGYNEQFF.

This clonotype occurred a few times. The V call is TRBV29-1, the J call TRBJ2-5, with D tentatively TRBD2 (7 bases). Trimming cost V 6 bases and J 4 bases, with 21 bases left between them. Germline V gives CDR1 SQVTM, CDR2 ANQGSEA. The CDR3 is 15 amino acids. The CDR3 sequence is CSVATGGGVAETQYF. DNA of the CDR3: TGCAGCGTCGCGACTGGAGGGGGGGTCGCAGAGACCCAGTACTTC.

This clonotype was observed a few times. The CDR3, as DNA: TGTGCCATCAGTGAGTCGGACCAAGGGGGGCGAGAGACCCAGTACTTC. It yields the protein CAISESDQGGRETQYF. The J gene is TRBJ2-5, the V gene TRBV10-3, with D perhaps being TRBD1 or TRBD2 (6 bases each). The CDR3 is 16 amino acids. CDR1 is ENHRY and CDR2 is SYGVKD in the germline V gene. V lost 0 bases, J lost 4 bases, and 15 bases lay in between.

This chain uses TRBV29-1 with TRBJ2-1; D is unresolved. Germline CDR1 reads SQVTM; CDR2 reads ANQGSEA. V was trimmed by 2 bases and J by 2 bases, leaving 19 bases between them. The CDR3 runs 17 residues. The CDR3 bases are TGCAGCGTTGAATGGGGTGGCTACATGAACACCTACAATGAGCAGTTCTTC. Protein sequence: CSVEWGGYMNTYNEQFF.

The chain employs TRBV4-1 and TRBJ1-3; 7 nucleotides align to TRBD1. The CDR3 has 16 amino acids. J gave up 4 bases and V 0 bases, and 6 bases lay outside the gene matches. In germline, CDR1 is MGHRA, CDR2 YSYEKL. The CDR3 region is CASSQDTRGQGNTIYF. The CDR3 bases are TGCGCCAGCAGCCAAGATACGAGGGGGCAAGGAAACACCATATATTTT.

This clonotype was found many times. The genes are TRBV29-1 and TRBJ2-1, with TRBD2 matching 9 bases. Germline V CDR1 and CDR2: SQVTM, ANQGSEA. The CDR3 is 16 residues long. With V trimmed by 1 base and J by 2 bases, 6 bases remained unmatched. CDR3 DNA: TGCAGCGTTGAAGCGCGGGAGGGCCGCACCTACAATGAGCAGTTCTTC. Translating gives CSVEAREGRTYNEQFF.

The chain is built from TRBV20-1 and TRBJ2-1; D is unclear. The CDR3 totals 14 residues. V lost 5 bases, J lost 0 bases, and 11 bases lay in between. Looked up from germline, CDR1 is DFQATT and CDR2 is SNEGSKA (reference sequence). CDR3 sequence reads: CSAHTSHSYNEQFF. In nucleotides, the CDR3 is TGCAGTGCTCACACGTCCCACTCCTACAATGAGCAGTTCTTC.

The J gene is TRBJ1-2, the V gene TRBV5-6, with 7 bases that match TRBD1. CDR1 and CDR2 from the germline V gene are SGHDT and YYEEEE. V lost 4 bases, J lost 4 bases, and 10 bases stayed unmatched. CDR3 length equals 15 residues. CDR3 in amino acids: CASSTLTGSGYGYTF. For the CDR3, the DNA is TGTGCCAGCAGCACCCTGACAGGGAGCGGCTATGGCTACACCTTC.

This clonotype was recorded a few times. This chain links TRBV5-5 with TRBJ2-5; 7 nucleotides align to TRBD1. CDR1 is SGHKS and CDR2 is YYEKEE in the germline V gene (reference sequence). J gave up 1 base and V 3 bases, and 6 bases lay outside the gene matches. The CDR3 consists of 15 residues. The CDR3 loop is CASSSLQGSQETQYF. The CDR3 DNA reads TGTGCCAGCAGCTCCCTACAGGGGTCCCAAGAGACCCAGTACTTC.

The CDR3 is CASSSLGRTGRVNFDSGANVLTF. CDR3 sequence (DNA): TGTGCCAGCAGCTCATTAGGTCGTACCGGGAGGGTCAATTTCGACTCTGGGGCCAACGTCCTGACTTTC. The chain carries TRBV11-2 and TRBJ2-6, with 8 bases fitting TRBD2. Germline-derived CDR1 and CDR2 are SGHAT and FQNNGV. The CDR3 has 23 amino acids. Trimming at V came to 4 bases and at J to 0 bases, leaving 23 bases not matched to a gene.